A selection of T cell receptor beta chains follows, all from one sample in a study of CD8 T cells in ankylosing spondylitis. Via MiXCR, TCRdb re-called the 5' RACE reads, giving one row per CDR3 protein. Of about 540,000 distinct CDR3 sequences listed, about an eighth are singletons. Input material: blood, either unsorted or a sorted T cell fraction (not recorded which). The origin of the receptors is a male donor with ankylosing spondylitis. The CDR3 runs from the conserved cysteine through the conserved F or W. A D gene is named only where the DNA matches it firmly. For some rows the clone size is stated as once, few or many, or as a class when expanded; others skip it.

NA	TRBJ2-5	TRBV10-3	NA	CATSEETQYF	TGTGCCACTAGCGAAGAGACCCAGTACTTC
NA	TRBJ2-1	TRBV7-6	NA	CASSLSRPSRDNEQFF	TGTGCCAGCAGCTTAAGTCGGCCTAGCAGAGACAATGAGCAGTTCTTC
NA	TRBJ1-1	TRBV7-2	NA	CAIRPGRMNTEAFF	TGTGCCATTCGCCCGGGGAGAATGAACACTGAAGCTTTCTTT
NA	TRBJ2-1	TRBV5-1	TRBD2	CASSLDSGNTYNEQFF	TGCGCCAGCAGCTTGGATAGCGGGAACACCTACAATGAGCAGTTCTTC
NA	TRBJ1-2	TRBV29-1	TRBD1	CSVDRTGRLYGYTF	TGCAGCGTTGACCGGACAGGGCGCCTATATGGCTACACCTTC
many	TRBJ2-1	TRBV4-2	NA	CASSQADYSSYNEQFF	TGTGCCAGCAGCCAAGCCGACTACTCCTCCTACAATGAGCAGTTCTTC
NA	TRBJ1-1	TRBV5-1	TRBD1	CASSRWDSANTEAFF	TGCGCCAGCAGCCGTTGGGACAGTGCGAACACTGAAGCTTTCTTT
few	TRBJ1-5	TRBV29-1	TRBD1	CSAGDRYNQPQHF	TGCAGCGCCGGGGACAGATACAATCAGCCCCAGCATTTT
few	TRBJ1-1	TRBV7-8	NA	CASSLVSGVTEAFF	TGTGCCAGCAGCTTAGTTTCAGGGGTCACTGAAGCTTTCTTT
NA	TRBJ1-4	TRBV3-1	NA	CASRMGNEKLFF	TGTGCCAGCCGCATGGGGAATGAAAAACTGTTTTTT
many	TRBJ2-5	TRBV5-6	TRBD1	CASSPPGTGLEKKTQYF	TGTGCCAGCAGCCCCCCTGGGACAGGACTCGAAAAAAAGACCCAGTACTTC
many	TRBJ2-1	TRBV5-1	TRBD2	CASSLVLAGGDEQFF	TGCGCCAGCAGCCTAGTACTAGCGGGAGGCGATGAGCAGTTCTTC
NA	TRBJ2-2	TRBV6-1	NA	CASRVIWDTGELFF	TGTGCCAGCAGAGTAATTTGGGACACCGGGGAGCTGTTTTTT
NA	TRBJ2-3	TRBV7-9	TRBD1	CASSIQGGSTDTQYF	TGTGCCAGCAGCATACAGGGGGGAAGCACAGATACGCAGTATTTT
NA	TRBJ2-3	TRBV20-1	NA	CSATDSRRNTQYF	TGCAGTGCTACCGACAGTCGCAGAAATACGCAGTATTTT
many	TRBJ2-1	TRBV7-7	TRBD1	CASSSRQGGNNEQFF	TGTGCCAGCAGTTCCAGACAGGGGGGGAACAATGAGCAGTTCTTC
few	TRBJ2-1	TRBV12-3/TRBV12-4	TRBD2	CASSLAGRERFSEQFF	TGTGCCAGCAGTTTAGCGGGGAGGGAAAGGTTTTCGGAGCAGTTCTTC
NA	TRBJ1-1	TRBV20-1	NA	CSAKLNTEAFF	TGCAGTGCTAAGCTGAACACTGAAGCTTTCTTT
many	TRBJ2-5	TRBV12-3/TRBV12-4	TRBD2	CASSPRLAGVETQYF	TGTGCCAGCAGTCCAAGACTAGCGGGAGTCGAGACCCAGTACTTC
few	TRBJ1-5	TRBV20-1	NA	CSARGTAMQAQHF	TGCAGTGCTAGAGGGACAGCGATGCAGGCCCAGCATTTT
many	TRBJ2-2	TRBV3-1	TRBD1	CASSQDRGQQKNTGELFF	TGTGCCAGCAGCCAAGATAGGGGGCAGCAAAAGAACACCGGGGAGCTGTTTTTT
NA	TRBJ1-2	TRBV30	NA	CAWTSGGAYGYTF	TGTGCCTGGACCTCGGGGGGCGCCTATGGCTACACCTTC
many	TRBJ1-1	TRBV5-1	NA	CASSLDRDTEAFF	TGCGCCAGCAGCTTGGACAGGGACACTGAAGCTTTCTTT
few	TRBJ2-4	TRBV4-1	NA	CASSQDPGGRNIQYF	TGCGCCAGCAGCCAAGACCCCGGAGGAAGAAACATTCAGTACTTC
NA	TRBJ1-6	TRBV5-8	NA	CASSSWFVGSPLHF	TGTGCCAGCAGCTCGTGGTTCGTCGGGTCACCCCTCCACTTT
few	TRBJ2-3	TRBV7-2	TRBD2	CASSLASSGTSTDTQYF	TGTGCCAGCAGCTTAGCGAGTAGCGGGACTAGCACAGATACGCAGTATTTT
few	TRBJ2-1	TRBV11-2	NA	CASSPPVGRGNEQFF	TGTGCCAGCAGCCCGCCAGTAGGTCGGGGCAATGAGCAGTTCTTC
few	TRBJ1-2	TRBV29-1	TRBD1	CSVEVTGGSAGYTF	TGCAGCGTTGAGGTGACAGGGGGAAGTGCTGGCTACACCTTC
NA	TRBJ2-1	TRBV5-1	TRBD2	CASSLALGEGHFGSYNEQFF	TGCGCCAGCAGCTTGGCCCTAGGGGAGGGCCATTTCGGATCCTACAATGAGCAGTTCTTC
few	TRBJ2-1	TRBV3-1	NA	CASSQSVPSGEQFF	TGTGCCAGCAGCCAATCGGTCCCGAGCGGGGAGCAGTTCTTC
NA	TRBJ2-7	TRBV28	TRBD2	CASSSGTTYEQYF	TGTGCCAGCAGTAGCGGGACTACCTACGAGCAGTACTTC
NA	TRBJ1-2	TRBV9	NA	CASSVLDISGGYTF	TGTGCCAGCAGCGTACTGGACATATCGGGTGGCTACACCTTC
many	TRBJ2-3	TRBV12-3/TRBV12-4	NA	CASVVVAGTDTQYF	TGTGCCAGTGTAGTGGTAGCGGGCACAGATACGCAGTATTTT
NA	TRBJ2-1	TRBV27	TRBD1	CASKEDRGHNEQFF	TGTGCCAGCAAAGAGGACAGGGGGCACAATGAGCAGTTCTTC
few	TRBJ1-5	TRBV20-1	TRBD1	CSASSATTGPNQPQHF	TGCAGTGCTAGTTCCGCGACGACAGGGCCCAATCAGCCCCAGCATTTT
few	TRBJ2-2	TRBV20-1	TRBD2	CSASFGGVTGELFF	TGCAGTGCTAGTTTTGGGGGGGTCACCGGGGAGCTGTTTTTT
NA	TRBJ2-1	TRBV15	TRBD2	CATSRGGLAGEQFF	TGTGCCACCAGCAGAGGAGGGCTAGCGGGGGAGCAGTTCTTC
few	TRBJ2-1	TRBV2	TRBD2	CASSEWGSGKVYNEQFF	TGTGCCAGCAGTGAATGGGGCAGCGGGAAAGTATACAATGAGCAGTTCTTC
few	TRBJ1-1	TRBV10-2	TRBD1	CASSTTGWTEAFF	TGCGCCAGCAGTACGACAGGGTGGACTGAAGCTTTCTTT
few	TRBJ2-5	TRBV3-1	TRBD2	CATGGGYQETQYF	TGTGCCACGGGCGGGGGGTACCAAGAGACCCAGTACTTC
NA	TRBJ2-1	TRBV20-1	NA	CSARSGLRDNEQFF	TGCAGTGCCCGCAGCGGACTCCGGGACAATGAGCAGTTCTTC
NA	TRBJ1-5	TRBV20-1	NA	CSALRGVGINQPQHF	TGCAGTGCCTTAAGGGGGGTAGGGATCAATCAGCCCCAGCATTTT
NA	TRBJ2-7	TRBV24-1	TRBD1	CATSDSTGTGAYYEQYF	TGTGCCACCAGTGACTCCACCGGGACAGGGGCGTACTACGAGCAGTACTTC
NA	TRBJ2-1	TRBV2	NA	CASLRQSSYNEQFF	TGTGCCAGCCTACGACAAAGCTCCTACAATGAGCAGTTCTTC
many	TRBJ2-1	TRBV20-1	TRBD2	CSARVGLAQTYNEQFF	TGCAGTGCTAGAGTGGGACTAGCGCAAACCTACAATGAGCAGTTCTTC
NA	TRBJ1-5	TRBV12-3/TRBV12-4	NA	CASRVEGDTYQPQHF	TGTGCCAGCAGGGTGGAGGGGGACACTTATCAGCCCCAGCATTTT
many	TRBJ2-2	TRBV5-5	NA	CASARTVNTGELFF	TGTGCCAGCGCCCGGACGGTGAACACCGGGGAGCTGTTTTTT
many	TRBJ2-5	TRBV9	NA	CASSVDGRQETQYF	TGTGCCAGCAGCGTAGACGGCCGCCAAGAGACCCAGTACTTC
few	TRBJ2-6	TRBV20-1	NA	CSARRRSGANVLTF	TGCAGTGCGCGTCGGCGCTCTGGGGCCAACGTCCTGACTTTC
many	TRBJ2-1	TRBV29-1	NA	CSGSRAIDDEQFF	TGCAGCGGGTCGCGGGCAATCGACGATGAGCAGTTCTTC
NA	TRBJ2-1	TRBV15	NA	CATSRAGRSYNEQFF	TGTGCCACCAGCAGAGCAGGGAGGTCCTACAATGAGCAGTTCTTC
NA	TRBJ2-1	TRBV7-6	TRBD2	CASSPGLAGGLKNTEQFF	TGTGCCAGCAGCCCGGGACTAGCGGGAGGTTTAAAGAACACTGAGCAGTTCTTC
NA	TRBJ1-5	TRBV7-2	NA	CASSLSPSNQPQHF	TGTGCCAGCAGCTTATCCCCCAGCAATCAGCCCCAGCATTTT
NA	TRBJ2-7	TRBV7-9	NA	CASSLWGAGSYEQYF	TGTGCCAGCAGCCTATGGGGGGCCGGCTCCTACGAGCAGTACTTC
NA	TRBJ2-3	TRBV12-5	NA	CASGLVPSGSTDTQYF	TGTGCTAGTGGTTTGGTACCCAGCGGGAGCACAGATACGCAGTATTTT
NA	TRBJ1-2	TRBV7-8	NA	CASKLDSNYGYTF	TGTGCCAGCAAACTGGACAGTAACTATGGCTACACCTTC
many	TRBJ2-3	TRBV5-1	TRBD1	CASSSSGTGVADTQYF	TGCGCCAGCAGCTCATCCGGGACAGGGGTGGCAGATACGCAGTATTTT
NA	TRBJ2-1	TRBV4-2	TRBD2	CASSQEASGIYEQFF	TGTGCCAGCAGCCAAGAGGCTAGCGGGATCTATGAGCAGTTCTTC
few	TRBJ2-3	TRBV14	TRBD2	CASSHHLLAASTDTQYF	TGTGCCAGCAGCCATCACCTACTAGCGGCGAGCACAGATACGCAGTATTTT
few	TRBJ2-1	TRBV11-1	TRBD2	CASSSRTSGRPQRNEQFF	TGTGCCAGCAGCTCGAGGACTAGCGGGAGGCCCCAGAGAAATGAGCAGTTCTTC